These 13 T cell receptor beta chains originate from one sample sequenced in a study of T cell changes during pregnancy in multiple sclerosis (dated by TCRdb to between 2019 and 2020). The library was prepared using the immunoSEQ multiplex PCR assay. Imported from immuneACCESS, the table was reduced by TCRdb to in-frame sequences with V and J called. These copies leave out some clones; in studies compared against another copy, an unresolved V gene accounts for under half, and the cause of the remainder is not known. A total of roughly 53,000 clones appear in this sample, roughly 92% of them only once. The biggest ten clones account for around 0.68% of the sample. The sequencing here drew on CD4+ T cells from peripheral blood mononuclear cells, taken in the third trimester of pregnancy. The receptors were sampled from a female donor with multiple sclerosis, enrolled in a pregnancy study.

The chain combines TRBV7-9 with TRBJ2-3, with TRBD1 matching 11 bases. The germline V gene has CDR1 SEHNR and CDR2 FQNEAQ (reference sequence). The V and J ends lost 3 bases and 0 bases, in that order; junction bases with no gene match: 8. This CDR3 contains 18 residues. This CDR3 is CASSFSGTGGTSTDTQYF. In nucleotides, the CDR3 is TGTGCCAGCAGCTTTTCCGGGACAGGGGGGACAAGCACAGATACGCAGTATTTT.

The chain carries TRBV28 and TRBJ1-1, with D maybe TRBD1 (5 bases). This CDR3 has 14 amino acids. Trimming shortened V by 11 bases and J by 0 bases, and 16 bases separated the two germline ends. Germline CDR1 reads MDHEN; CDR2 reads SYDVKM. This chain's CDR3 is CAVGGEGVNTEAFF. DNA of the CDR3: TGTGCCGTCGGGGGGGAAGGGGTGAACACTGAAGCTTTCTTT.

This chain connects TRBV25-1 to TRBJ1-1; maybe TRBD1 (5 bases). The CDR3 is made up of 16 amino acids. The germline CDR1 and CDR2 sequences are MGHDK and SYGVNS. Between the trimmed V and J ends, which lost 7 bases and 3 bases, there was a span of 21 bases. The DNA of the CDR3 is TGTGCCAGCAAAAGGCGGGCAGGGACTGGGGACACTGAAGCTTTCTTT. Translated, it gives CASKRRAGTGDTEAFF.

The gene calls are TRBV5-1 and TRBJ2-7; 15 bases are a match to TRBD2. There are 15 residues in the CDR3. V shed 4 bases, J shed 6 bases, and the junction held 5 bases outside the gene matches. CDR1 SGHRS and CDR2 YFSETQ come from the germline V gene. The CDR3 region is CASSPPGLAGGEQYF. CDR3 DNA sequence: TGCGCCAGCAGCCCGCCGGGACTAGCGGGAGGCGAGCAGTACTTC.

The chain couples TRBV28 to TRBJ2-1, with TRBD2 identical over 7 bases. CDR1 is MDHEN and CDR2 is SYDVKM in the germline V gene. The CDR3 has 16 amino acids. The J segment lost 5 bases and the V segment lost 8 bases, leaving 15 bases of the junction unmatched. Here the CDR3 reads CASWGGRAGGHNEQFF. The CDR3 nucleotides read TGTGCCAGCTGGGGAGGGAGGGCCGGCGGCCACAATGAGCAGTTCTTC.

V is TRBV2 and J is TRBJ2-7; 7 bases line up with TRBD1. The germline V gene has CDR1 SNHLY and CDR2 FYNNEI. The CDR3 has 12 amino acids. Trimming at V came to 4 bases and at J to 5 bases, leaving 2 bases not matched to a gene. CDR3 sequence: CASSGDSHEQYF. The CDR3 DNA follows: TGTGCCAGCAGTGGGGACAGTCACGAGCAGTACTTC.

The J gene is TRBJ2-1, the V gene TRBV7-2, with TRBD2 matching over 16 bases. This CDR3 is 15 amino acids long. CDR1 and CDR2 (germline): SGHTA, FQGNSA. V gave up 3 bases and J gave up 9 bases; unmatched junction bases: 2. CDR3 region: CASSFGTSGRGEQFF. The CDR3 DNA reads as TGTGCCAGCAGCTTCGGGACTAGCGGGAGGGGTGAGCAGTTCTTC.

The chain employs TRBV6-5 and TRBJ2-1; D not certain. The CDR3 extends over 15 amino acids. The germline CDR1 and CDR2 sequences are MNHEY and SVGAGI. V lost 5 bases and J 0 bases, leaving 11 bases between the germline ends. The chain's CDR3 is CASSRLATSYNEQFF. CDR3 nucleotides: TGTGCCAGCAGTCGACTGGCAACCTCCTACAATGAGCAGTTCTTC.

The rearrangement joins TRBV7-2 to TRBJ2-3, with D possibly being TRBD2 (5 bases). The germline V gene has CDR1 SGHTA and CDR2 FQGNSA. V was trimmed by 4 bases and J by 4 bases, leaving 9 bases between them. The CDR3 length is 13 residues. CDR3 residues: CASSYGIADTQYF. CDR3 in DNA: TGTGCCAGCAGCTACGGGATCGCAGATACGCAGTATTTT.

J is TRBJ2-2 and V is TRBV5-1; TRBD2 is a possible D gene (6 bases). Per the germline V gene, CDR1 is SGHRS and CDR2 is YFSETQ. The CDR3 runs 16 residues. V was clipped by 4 bases and J by 6 bases, with 19 bases between them. This CDR3 is CASSHDTGGLSGELFF. The DNA for the CDR3 is TGCGCCAGCAGCCACGATACCGGGGGTCTGTCCGGGGAGCTGTTTTTT.

This CDR3 reads CASSRVGGTEAFF. As DNA, the CDR3 is TGTGCCAGCAGCCGCGTCGGGGGGACTGAAGCTTTCTTT. This chain connects TRBV7-3 to TRBJ1-1, with D possibly matching TRBD1 (5 bases). V gave up 5 bases and J gave up 5 bases, with 12 bases separating them. Germline V gene sequence: CDR1 SGHTA, CDR2 FQGTGA. The CDR3 is 13 residues long. The entire variable domain, with the rest obtained from reference TRBV7-3 and TRBJ1-1, is as follows: GAGVSQTPSNKVTEKGKYVELRCDPISGHTALYWYRQSLGQGPEFLIYFQGTGAADDSGLPNDRFFAVRPEGSVSTLKIQRTERGDSAVYLCASSRVGGTEAFFGQGTRLTVV.

This chain joins TRBV27 and TRBJ2-1, with 12 bases that match TRBD2. CDR1 is MNHEY and CDR2 is SMNVEV in the germline V gene (reference sequence). This CDR3 comprises 19 residues. V lost 3 bases and J lost 0; bases outside the gene matches: 9. In DNA, the CDR3 is TGTGCCAGCAGTTTCCCCAGGACTAGCGGGATTAGCTCCTACAATGAGCAGTTCTTC. It specifies CASSFPRTSGISSYNEQFF.

The V call is TRBV19, the J call TRBJ1-2; 7 bases agree with TRBD1. There are 14 residues in the CDR3. J was trimmed by 7 bases and V by 0 bases; bases with no gene match: 5. Germline-derived CDR1 and CDR2 are LNHDA and SQIVND (reference sequence). The CDR3 region has the DNA TGTGCCAGTAGTATAGAGGGGACAGTTGGTGGCTACACCTTC. Protein: CASSIEGTVGGYTF.